The 6 T cell receptor beta chains given below trace back to one sample, sequenced in a study of T-cell reconstitution after alpha-beta-depleted transplantation in children. As it was prepared, the TCRbeta library received unique molecular identifiers. TCRdb itself ran the PCR reads through MiXCR, one entry per CDR3 protein. The sample shows 640,000 or so distinct CDR3 sequences, approximately 16% of them seen only once. The specimen comprised PBMCs from the stem cell graft donor, sampled from the stem cell graft. These receptor sequences come from a human donor who donated a stem cell graft to a child with acute myeloid leukemia.

This clonotype has at least ten counts. The chain is built from TRBV29-1 and TRBJ1-1; D remains ambiguous. V lost 7 bases to trimming and J lost 1 base, with 13 bases between them. In germline, CDR1 is SQVTM, CDR2 ANQGSEA. The CDR3 has 13 amino acids. The CDR3 DNA is TGCAGCGGATCGCGCCAGAAGAACACTGAAGCTTTCTTT. It encodes CSGSRQKNTEAFF.

This chain joins TRBV28 and TRBJ2-3; D is possibly TRBD1 or TRBD2 (5 bases each). The CDR3 has 15 residues. Germline V lookup: CDR1 MDHEN, CDR2 SYDVKM. Trimming left V 5 bases short and J 4 bases short, with 16 bases between. For the CDR3, the DNA is TGTGCCAGCAGTCCGCTCCCCCTGGGACCAGATACGCAGTATTTT. Protein: CASSPLPLGPDTQYF.

This sequence joins TRBV5-1 and TRBJ2-2, with D unresolved. The V gene lost 4 bases and the J gene lost 6 bases, with 13 bases spanning the gap. Germline V gene lookup returns CDR1 SGHRS and CDR2 YFSETQ. CDR3 length: 14 residues. In DNA, the CDR3 is TGCGCCAGCAGCCCTGACCCAACCCCCGGGGAGCTGTTTTTT. Translated: CASSPDPTPGELFF.

This clonotype was found many times. The genes are TRBV20-1 and TRBJ2-1, with no clear D. Germline CDR1 and CDR2: DFQATT and SNEGSKA (reference sequence). V was shortened by 6 bases and J by 3 bases, with 21 bases between the two germline ends. The CDR3 totals 16 residues. CDR3 amino acids: CSAQNSGLDVYNEQFF. The CDR3 region has the DNA TGCAGTGCGCAAAATAGTGGGCTAGATGTCTACAATGAGCAGTTCTTC.

This clonotype was observed a handful of times. The rearrangement uses TRBV27 and TRBJ1-5, with D unclear. CDR1 MNHEY and CDR2 SMNVEV come from the germline V gene (reference sequence). Trimming stripped 2 bases from V and 2 bases from J, with 16 bases between. The CDR3 is made up of 17 amino acids. CDR3 in amino acids: CASSLPLGLSGNQPQHF. The CDR3 nucleotides read TGTGCCAGCAGTTTACCCTTAGGATTAAGTGGCAATCAGCCCCAGCATTTT.

The V and J genes are TRBV4-1 and TRBJ1-2, with D perhaps matching TRBD1 (6 bases). V was shortened by 0 bases and J by 8 bases, with 19 bases between the two germline ends. CDR3 length: 16 residues. The germline CDR1 and CDR2 sequences are MGHRA and YSYEKL. CDR3 in DNA: TGCGCCAGCAGCCAAGAAAGGACGCCCGGGACATGGGGCTACACCTTC. It encodes CASSQERTPGTWGYTF.